Shown below are 13 T cell receptor beta chains from a single sample sequenced in a study of TIL therapy for anti-PD-1-resistant metastatic lung cancer. Time point described: pre-treatment sample, taken before nivolumab and TIL therapy. This was the immunoSEQ v3 assay. Assay: immunoSEQ multiplex PCR; the TCRdb copy retains only in-frame clones and omits some. Of more than 45,000 clones listed, roughly 84% are singletons. Source: blood, taken at baseline. All receptors come from a person aged 25 to 80 with non-small cell lung cancer.

This chain connects TRBV9 to TRBJ2-3; 7 nucleotides agree with TRBD2. Germline V gives CDR1 SGDLS, CDR2 YYNGEE. V gave up 4 bases and J gave up 2 bases; unmatched junction bases: 7. The CDR3 sequence is 15 residues long. The CDR3 sequence: CASSMGLIFTDTQYF. The CDR3, as DNA: TGTGCCAGCAGCATGGGACTAATTTTCACAGATACGCAGTATTTT.

The rearrangement links TRBV6-5 to TRBJ2-1; 9 bases are shared with TRBD1. Per germline, CDR1 MNHEY and CDR2 SVGAGI. V was clipped by 1 base and J by 8 bases; unmatched bases: 9. The CDR3 consists of 16 residues. The CDR3 nucleotides read TGTGCCAGCAGTTACTTGACGGGACAGGGACAGGATGAGCAGTTCTTC. It codes for CASSYLTGQGQDEQFF.

CDR3 bases: TGCGCCAGCAGCTTGGGGGGTAAGATCTCCTACGAGCAGTACTTC. Amino acids: CASSLGGKISYEQYF. The chain joins TRBV5-1 to TRBJ2-7; D is ambiguous. In germline, CDR1 is SGHRS, CDR2 YFSETQ. This CDR3 is built from 15 residues. Trimming shortened V by 0 bases and J by 0 bases, and 10 bases separated the two germline ends. Using reference TRBV5-1 and TRBJ2-7 for the parts outside the CDR3, the full variable domain is KAGVTQTPRYLIKTRGQQVTLSCSPISGHRSVSWYQQTPGQGLQFLFEYFSETQRNKGNFPGRFSGRQFSNSRSEMNVSTLELGDSALYLCASSLGGKISYEQYFGPGTRLTVT.

The V and J genes are TRBV2 and TRBJ2-7; tentatively, D is TRBD1 (6 bases). CDR1 is SNHLY and CDR2 is FYNNEI in the germline V gene. Between the trimmed V and J ends, which lost 7 bases and 0 bases, there was a span of 10 bases. The CDR3 extends over 13 amino acids. The CDR3 is CASIGDNSYEQYF. CDR3 sequence (DNA): TGTGCCAGCATAGGGGACAACTCCTACGAGCAGTACTTC.

V and J are TRBV11-2 and TRBJ1-4; a possible D gene is TRBD1 (5 bases). This CDR3 has 14 amino acids. V was cut by 3 bases and J by 5 bases, with 10 bases left in between. Per the germline V gene, CDR1 is SGHAT and CDR2 is FQNNGV. The CDR3 DNA reads TGTGCCAGCAGCTTCCGGGGGGTAAATGAAAAACTGTTTTTT. Its protein product is CASSFRGVNEKLFF. The full variable domain, rest sourced from reference TRBV11-2 and TRBJ1-4, is EAGVAQSPRYKIIEKRQSVAFWCNPISGHATLYWYQQILGQGPKLLIQFQNNGVVDDSQLPKDRFSAERLKGVDSTLKIQPAKLEDSAVYLCASSFRGVNEKLFFGSGTQLSVL.

The V call is TRBV28, the J call TRBJ2-7, with unresolved D. Germline values: CDR1 MDHEN, CDR2 SYDVKM. With 8 bases removed from V and 0 bases from J, the gap between germline ends came to 14 bases. CDR3 length: 14 residues. CDR3 protein: CASLSRAPSYEQYF. CDR3 nucleotide sequence: TGTGCCAGCCTCTCCCGGGCCCCCTCCTACGAGCAGTACTTC.

The gene calls are TRBV19 and TRBJ1-2; TRBD1 matches at 7 bases. J lost 3 bases, V lost 5 bases, and 6 bases had no gene match. This CDR3 is 14 amino acids long. Per germline, CDR1 LNHDA and CDR2 SQIVND (reference sequence). The CDR3 DNA follows: TGTGCCAGTAGTCCAAGACAGGGAGACTATGGCTACACCTTC. Translated, it gives CASSPRQGDYGYTF.

The chain employs TRBV4-1 and TRBJ1-5, with D perhaps TRBD1 (6 bases). V was shortened by 4 bases and J by 3 bases, with 13 bases between the two germline ends. The CDR3 extends over 15 amino acids. Looked up from germline, CDR1 is MGHRA and CDR2 is YSYEKL. DNA of the CDR3: TGCGCCAGCAGCCCGCGTACAGGGTACAATCAGCCCCAGCATTTT. This encodes CASSPRTGYNQPQHF.

The chain couples TRBV6-1 to TRBJ2-1, with 10 bases that match TRBD2. With V trimmed by 0 bases and J by 14 bases, 13 bases remained unmatched. The CDR3 runs 16 residues. Germline CDR1 MNHNS, CDR2 SASEGT. The CDR3 DNA is TGTGCCAGCAGTGAAGCCCCCAGCGGGGGGGCCGGGCCGAAGTTCTTC. Protein: CASSEAPSGGAGPKFF.

The rearrangement uses TRBV25-1 and TRBJ1-2; D is possibly TRBD1 (5 bases). The germline V gene encodes CDR1 MGHDK and CDR2 SYGVNS. V gave up 7 bases and J gave up 2 bases, with 8 bases separating them. The length of the CDR3 is 12 residues. The CDR3 nucleotides read TGTGCCAGCAAGGGGCAGAACTATGGCTACACCTTC. It yields the protein CASKGQNYGYTF.

The V and J genes are TRBV2 and TRBJ1-5; D remains unclear. Germline lookup yields CDR1 SNHLY and CDR2 FYNNEI. This CDR3 contains 13 residues. V gave up 1 base and J gave up 4 bases, with 5 bases separating them. CDR3 amino acids: CASSEEGNQPQHF. The CDR3, as DNA: TGTGCCAGCAGTGAAGAAGGGAATCAGCCCCAGCATTTT.

V is TRBV6-2 or TRBV6-3 and J is TRBJ2-7; the D is unclear. The CDR3 runs to 12 residues. Germline loops: CDR1 MNHEY, CDR2 SVGEGT. Trimming left V 4 bases short and J 7 bases short, with 11 bases between. CDR3 sequence (DNA): TGTGCCAGCAGTTCCCGCCATTGGGAGCAGTACTTC. Protein product: CASSSRHWEQYF.

The rearrangement uses TRBV10-2 and TRBJ2-5; TRBD1 matches at 8 bases. The CDR3 has 13 residues. Germline V CDR1 and CDR2: WSHSY, SAAADI. Losses at the gene ends were 9 bases for V and 3 bases for J; bases not matched to a gene: 6. The chain's CDR3 is CASMTGVKETQYF. For the CDR3, the DNA is TGCGCCAGTATGACAGGGGTTAAAGAGACCCAGTACTTC.